The present TCR beta chain was sequenced within a study of identical twins. Study findings and constraints: With abundant cord blood beta clonotypes, insertions were fewer; memory repertoires showed no such pattern. Zero-insertion findings could be partly confounded by invariant cells (MAIT and iNKT cells). An excess of low generation probability was shown by twin-shared out-of-frame alpha sequences.

About this clonotype: The antigen is undetermined.

MiXCR was run by TCRdb on the 5' RACE reads, yielding one entry per CDR3 protein. The table lists about 570,000 distinct CDR3 sequences, 9% to 10% of them singletons. Germline CDR1 reads SGHDN; CDR2 reads FVKESK. Germline trimming cut 0 bases from V and 3 bases from J; bases unmatched to any gene: 4. This CDR3 is 15 amino acids long. These data were likewise used in another study, on yellow fever vaccine responses in identical twins.

The source of this sequence is a woman between 18 and 30 years old in good health. Sequenced sample: PBMCs. V is TRBV14 and J is TRBJ2-7; 8 positions agree with TRBD2. CDR3 protein: CASSQEAGGYYEQYF. The CDR3 DNA sequence: TGTGCCAGCAGCCAAGAGGCGGGGGGTTACTACGAGCAGTACTTC.